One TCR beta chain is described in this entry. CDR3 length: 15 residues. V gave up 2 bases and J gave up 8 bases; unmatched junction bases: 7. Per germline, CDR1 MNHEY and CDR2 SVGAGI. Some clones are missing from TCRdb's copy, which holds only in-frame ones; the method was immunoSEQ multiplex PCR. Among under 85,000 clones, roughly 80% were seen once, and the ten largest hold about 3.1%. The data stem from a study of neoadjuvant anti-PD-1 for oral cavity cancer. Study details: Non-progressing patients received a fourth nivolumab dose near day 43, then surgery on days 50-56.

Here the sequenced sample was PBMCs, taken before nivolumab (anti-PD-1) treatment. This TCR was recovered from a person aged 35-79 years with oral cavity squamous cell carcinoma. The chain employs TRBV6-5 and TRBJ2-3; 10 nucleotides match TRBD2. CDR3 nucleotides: TGTGCCAGCAGTTACAAAGCGGGAGGGCCGGGTACGCAGTATTTT. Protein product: CASSYKAGGPGTQYF.